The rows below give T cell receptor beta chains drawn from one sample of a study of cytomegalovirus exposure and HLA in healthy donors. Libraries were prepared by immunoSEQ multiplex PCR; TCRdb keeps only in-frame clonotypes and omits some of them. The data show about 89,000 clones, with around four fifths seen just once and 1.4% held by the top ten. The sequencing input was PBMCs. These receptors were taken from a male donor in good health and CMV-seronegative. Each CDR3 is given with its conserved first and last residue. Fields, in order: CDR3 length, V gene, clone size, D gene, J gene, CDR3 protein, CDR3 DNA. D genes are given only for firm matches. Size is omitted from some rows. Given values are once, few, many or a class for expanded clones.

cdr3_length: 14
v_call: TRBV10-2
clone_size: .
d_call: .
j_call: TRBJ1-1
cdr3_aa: CASRESGSGTEAFF
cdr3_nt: TGCGCCAGCAGGGAATCAGGGTCGGGCACTGAAGCTTTCTTT

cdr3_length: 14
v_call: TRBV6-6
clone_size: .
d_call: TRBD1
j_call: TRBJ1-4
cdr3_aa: CASSPGQGYEKLFF
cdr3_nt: TGTGCCAGCAGTCCGGGACAGGGTTATGAAAAACTGTTTTTT

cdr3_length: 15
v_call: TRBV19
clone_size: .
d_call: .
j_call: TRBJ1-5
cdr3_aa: CASSLSPGDHQPQHF
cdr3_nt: TGTGCCAGTAGCTTAAGTCCGGGGGACCATCAGCCCCAGCATTTT

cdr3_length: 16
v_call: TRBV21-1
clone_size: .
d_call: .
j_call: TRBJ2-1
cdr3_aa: CASSKWTGRPPDEQFF
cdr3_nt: TGTGCCAGCAGCAAGTGGACAGGGCGCCCCCCCGATGAGCAGTTCTTC

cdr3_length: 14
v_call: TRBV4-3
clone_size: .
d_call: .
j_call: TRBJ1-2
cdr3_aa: CASSQDGEDYGYTF
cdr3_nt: TGCGCCAGCAGCCAAGATGGGGAGGACTATGGCTACACCTTC

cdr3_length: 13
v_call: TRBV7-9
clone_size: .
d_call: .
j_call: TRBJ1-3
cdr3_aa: CASSLNRGNTIYF
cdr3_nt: TGTGCCAGCAGCTTGAACAGGGGAAACACCATATATTTT

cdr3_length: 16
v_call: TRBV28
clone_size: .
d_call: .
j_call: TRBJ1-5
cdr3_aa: CASSYYFRGQNQPQHF
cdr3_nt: TGTGCCAGCAGCTATTACTTCAGGGGCCAGAATCAGCCCCAGCACTTT

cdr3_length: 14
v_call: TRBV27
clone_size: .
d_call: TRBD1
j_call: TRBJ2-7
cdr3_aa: CASSPIGDRHEQYF
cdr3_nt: TGTGCCAGCAGTCCGATAGGGGACAGGCACGAGCAGTACTTC

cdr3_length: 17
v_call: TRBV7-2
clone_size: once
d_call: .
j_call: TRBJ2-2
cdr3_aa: CASSYLSQGRVTGELFF
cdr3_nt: TGTGCCAGCAGCTACCTCTCACAGGGCCGAGTGACCGGGGAGCTGTTTTTT

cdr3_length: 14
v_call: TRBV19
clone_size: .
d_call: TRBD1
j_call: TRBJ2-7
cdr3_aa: CASRFRDRGYEQYF
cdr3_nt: TGTGCCAGTAGATTCCGGGACAGGGGATACGAGCAGTACTTC

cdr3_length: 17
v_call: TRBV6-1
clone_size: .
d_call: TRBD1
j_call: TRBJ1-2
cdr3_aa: CASSEGPGQGNVKGYTF
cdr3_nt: TGTGCCAGCAGTGAAGGGCCGGGACAGGGTAATGTTAAGGGCTACACCTTC

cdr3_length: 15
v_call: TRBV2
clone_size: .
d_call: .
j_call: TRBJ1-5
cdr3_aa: CASILHPQILQPQHF
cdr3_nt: TGTGCCAGCATCCTACATCCACAGATATTACAGCCCCAGCATTTT

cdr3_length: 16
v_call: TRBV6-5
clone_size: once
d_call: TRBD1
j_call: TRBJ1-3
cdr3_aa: CASSYRTGASGNTIYF
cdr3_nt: TGTGCCAGCAGTTACCGGACAGGGGCCTCTGGAAACACCATATATTTT

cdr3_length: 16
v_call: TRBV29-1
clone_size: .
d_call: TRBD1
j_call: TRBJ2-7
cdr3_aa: CSVVGLTGQGGSEQYF
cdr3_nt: TGCAGCGTTGTAGGATTAACGGGACAGGGAGGTTCCGAGCAGTACTTC

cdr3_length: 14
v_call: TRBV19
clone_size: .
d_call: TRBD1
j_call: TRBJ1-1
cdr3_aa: CATLDRGESTEAFF
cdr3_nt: TGTGCCACCTTGGACAGGGGGGAGAGCACTGAAGCTTTCTTT

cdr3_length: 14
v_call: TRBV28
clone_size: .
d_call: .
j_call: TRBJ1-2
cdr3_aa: CASSSIYMSYGYTF
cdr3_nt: TGTGCCAGCAGTTCCATTTACATGTCCTATGGCTACACCTTC

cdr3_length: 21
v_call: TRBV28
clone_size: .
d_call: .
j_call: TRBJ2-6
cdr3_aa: CASSFRDSRSVALTGANVLTF
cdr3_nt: TGTGCCAGCAGTTTTCGGGACTCTAGGTCGGTGGCCCTAACTGGGGCCAACGTCCTGACTTTC

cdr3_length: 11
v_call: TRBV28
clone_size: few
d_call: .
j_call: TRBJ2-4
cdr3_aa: CASSSMDIQYF
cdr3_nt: TGTGCCAGCAGTTCTATGGACATTCAGTACTTC

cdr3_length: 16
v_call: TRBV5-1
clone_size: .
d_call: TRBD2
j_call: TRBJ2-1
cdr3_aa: CASSLWISGNYNEQFF
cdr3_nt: TGCGCCAGCAGCTTGTGGATTAGCGGGAATTACAATGAGCAGTTCTTC

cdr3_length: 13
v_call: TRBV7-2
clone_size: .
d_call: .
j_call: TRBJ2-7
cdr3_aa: CASSLVESYEQYF
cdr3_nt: TGTGCCAGCAGCTTAGTGGAGAGTTACGAGCAGTACTTC

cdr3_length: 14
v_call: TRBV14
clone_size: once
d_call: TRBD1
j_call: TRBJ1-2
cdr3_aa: CASSPHRGNYGYTF
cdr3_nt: TGTGCCAGCAGCCCCCACAGGGGAAACTATGGCTACACCTTC